This is a list of T cell receptor beta chains from one sample in a study of CD8 T cells in Susac syndrome. TCRdb processed the immunoSEQ multiplex PCR reads anew with MiXCR; each CDR3 protein has one entry. Of fewer than 350,000 distinct CDR3 sequences in the sample, over 75% were seen once. The sequencing input was CD8+ T cells from PBMCs. These receptors originate from a human donor with multiple sclerosis. The CDR3 runs from the conserved cysteine through the conserved F or W. A D gene is named only where the DNA matches it firmly.

d_call | j_call | v_call | cdr3_aa
TRBD1 | TRBJ2-3 | TRBV2 | CASSFDRVSSTDTQYF
. | TRBJ1-1 | TRBV30 | CAWSNIGLNTEAFF
. | TRBJ2-2 | TRBV7-3 | CASSFDHPWDTGELFF
TRBD1 | TRBJ2-1 | TRBV6-5 | CASSQWDRDNEQFF
TRBD2 | TRBJ2-7 | TRBV28 | CASSTQPLSGGYEQYF
TRBD2 | TRBJ2-7 | TRBV4-3 | CASSQDLASGYEQYF
. | TRBJ1-6 | TRBV30 | CATSSPLHF
. | TRBJ1-6 | TRBV7-9 | CASSSTVRPDSPLHF
. | TRBJ2-1 | TRBV9 | CASSGRGGYNEQFF
TRBD2 | TRBJ2-2 | TRBV19 | CASKTGTRGVGELFF
. | TRBJ2-3 | TRBV14 | CASSQAAASLAGRDTQYF
. | TRBJ2-1 | TRBV12-3/TRBV12-4 | CATIPGPDVYGSYNEQFF
. | TRBJ2-3 | TRBV28 | CASSLKGRSTDTQYF
. | TRBJ2-7 | TRBV11-2 | CASSFPFGYEQYF
. | TRBJ2-4 | TRBV20-1 | CSARSGLAKNIQYF
TRBD2 | TRBJ2-4 | TRBV4-2 | CASSLTTGEGNIQYF
. | TRBJ1-2 | TRBV7-6 | CASSSDVGSNYGYTF
. | TRBJ1-5 | TRBV5-1 | CASSLEWGNQPQHF
. | TRBJ1-1 | TRBV27 | CASSLGVRGATEAFF
TRBD1 | TRBJ2-7 | TRBV5-4 | CASSWTGEISYEQYF
TRBD1 | TRBJ2-5 | TRBV28 | CASSLLRDRGLSETQYF
TRBD2 | TRBJ2-3 | TRBV4-3 | CASSHRLAGGADTQYF
. | TRBJ1-1 | TRBV4-3 | CASSLNYMDTEAFF
. | TRBJ2-3 | TRBV7-8 | CASSSTRGVPSDTQYF
TRBD1 | TRBJ1-1 | TRBV20-1 | CSAADRRNTEAFF
. | TRBJ2-1 | TRBV6-5 | CASSYLGEREQFF
TRBD1 | TRBJ1-3 | TRBV29-1 | CSVDGTGGFGNTIYF
. | TRBJ2-6 | TRBV15 | CATSRARVGANVLTF
TRBD2 | TRBJ2-1 | TRBV9 | CASSVGGLAGTEQFF
. | TRBJ2-1 | TRBV27 | CASSLLFRGAYNEQFF
. | TRBJ1-5 | TRBV7-9 | CASSPWGANQPQHF
TRBD1 | TRBJ2-5 | TRBV6-5 | CASTGQGAEETQYF
. | TRBJ2-7 | TRBV6-5 | CASSYSTGSEQYF
. | TRBJ2-7 | TRBV20-1 | CSARDQAGVRSYEQYF
. | TRBJ2-1 | TRBV28 | CASSWGLGGNEQFF
. | TRBJ2-7 | TRBV9 | CATPFGRAGSSYEQYF
. | TRBJ2-2 | TRBV30 | CAWRVGFGELFF
. | TRBJ2-7 | TRBV29-1 | CSVVPGHPTEQYF
. | TRBJ1-3 | TRBV7-6 | CASSLARGIGNTIYF
. | TRBJ1-2 | TRBV9 | CASSVEEVYGYTF
TRBD1 | TRBJ2-7 | TRBV7-9 | CASSLGQGATEQYF
. | TRBJ2-1 | TRBV6-5 | CASSWQGGEQFF